The present T cell receptor (beta chain) was sequenced within a study of cytomegalovirus exposure and HLA in healthy donors. Regarding the study as a whole: A later analysis linked a missense variant in DCLRE1C to the trimming of TCR beta V and J genes. In all likelihood, a cluster of highly shared sequence variants was a sequencing artifact.

13 Jbeta primers and 60 Vbeta primers were used for the PCR. Repertoires were generated with immunoSEQ multiplex PCR, while TCRdb's copy carries only in-frame clones and drops some. The sample shows around 180,000 clones, less than 85% of them seen only once. Trimming removed 7 bases at V and 2 bases at J, with 15 bases between. The germline CDR1 and CDR2 sequences are WSHSY and SAAADI. The CDR3 loop spans 14 amino acids. Only a few counts were recorded for this clone. The target antigen is unknown. The chain recombines TRBV10-2 with TRBJ2-7; D perhaps matches TRBD1 (6 bases). Input material: PBMCs. The sequence derives from a man aged 35 to 55 in good health and CMV-seronegative. CDR3 coding DNA: TGCGCCAGCACTGACCGGGACAAGACCTACGAGCAGTACTTC. This gives the protein CASTDRDKTYEQYF.